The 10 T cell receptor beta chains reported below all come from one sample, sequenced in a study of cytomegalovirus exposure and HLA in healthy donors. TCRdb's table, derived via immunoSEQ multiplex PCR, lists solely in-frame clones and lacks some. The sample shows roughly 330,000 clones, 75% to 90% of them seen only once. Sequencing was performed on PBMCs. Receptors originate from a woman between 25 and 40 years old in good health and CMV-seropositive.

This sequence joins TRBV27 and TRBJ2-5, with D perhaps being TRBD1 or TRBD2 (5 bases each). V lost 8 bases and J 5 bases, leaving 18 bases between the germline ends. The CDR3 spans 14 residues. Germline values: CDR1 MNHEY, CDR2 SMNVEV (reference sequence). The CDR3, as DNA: TGTGCCAGCGGCGAATACGGGGCGTCTGAGACCCAGTACTTC. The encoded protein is CASGEYGASETQYF.

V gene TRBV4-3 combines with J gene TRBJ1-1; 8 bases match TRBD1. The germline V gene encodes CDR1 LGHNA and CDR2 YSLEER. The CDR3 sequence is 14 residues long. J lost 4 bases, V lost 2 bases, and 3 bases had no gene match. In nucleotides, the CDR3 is TGCGCCAGCAGCCAAACAGGGGGAGGCACTGAAGCTTTCTTT. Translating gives CASSQTGGGTEAFF.

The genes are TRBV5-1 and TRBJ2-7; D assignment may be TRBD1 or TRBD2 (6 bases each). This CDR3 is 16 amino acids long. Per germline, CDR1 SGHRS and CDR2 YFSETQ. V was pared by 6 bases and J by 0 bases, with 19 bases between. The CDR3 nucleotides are TGCGCCAGCACCTCCGAATGGGGGGCCACCTCCTACGAGCAGTACTTC. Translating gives CASTSEWGATSYEQYF. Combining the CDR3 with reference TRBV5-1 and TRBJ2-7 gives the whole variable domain KAGVTQTPRYLIKTRGQQVTLSCSPISGHRSVSWYQQTPGQGLQFLFEYFSETQRNKGNFPGRFSGRQFSNSRSEMNVSTLELGDSALYLCASTSEWGATSYEQYFGPGTRLTVT.

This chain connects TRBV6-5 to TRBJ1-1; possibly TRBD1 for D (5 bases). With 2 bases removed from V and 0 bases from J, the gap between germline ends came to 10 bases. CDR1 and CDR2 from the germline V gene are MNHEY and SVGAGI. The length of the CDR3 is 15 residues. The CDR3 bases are TGTGCCAGCAGTTACGGGGGTAACATGAACACTGAAGCTTTCTTT. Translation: CASSYGGNMNTEAFF.

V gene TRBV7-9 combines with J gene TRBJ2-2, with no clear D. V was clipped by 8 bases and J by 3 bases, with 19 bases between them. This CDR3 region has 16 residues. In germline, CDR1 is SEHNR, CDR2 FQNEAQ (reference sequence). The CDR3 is CASSNVGQEHTGELFF. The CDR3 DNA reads TGTGCCAGCTCAAACGTAGGGCAGGAGCACACCGGGGAGCTGTTTTTT. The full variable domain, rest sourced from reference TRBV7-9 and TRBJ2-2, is DTGVSQNPRHKITKRGQNVTFRCDPISEHNRLYWYRQTLGQGPEFLTYFQNEAQLEKSRLLSDRFSAERPKGSFSTLEIQRTEQGDSAMYLCASSNVGQEHTGELFFGEGSRLTVL.

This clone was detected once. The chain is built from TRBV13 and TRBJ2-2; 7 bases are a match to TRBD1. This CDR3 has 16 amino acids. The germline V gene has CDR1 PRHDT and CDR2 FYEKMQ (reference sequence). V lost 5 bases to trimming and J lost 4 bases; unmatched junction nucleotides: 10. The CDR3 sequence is CASSQLTGLVTGELFF. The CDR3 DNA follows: TGTGCCAGCAGCCAACTGACAGGGTTGGTCACCGGGGAGCTGTTTTTT.

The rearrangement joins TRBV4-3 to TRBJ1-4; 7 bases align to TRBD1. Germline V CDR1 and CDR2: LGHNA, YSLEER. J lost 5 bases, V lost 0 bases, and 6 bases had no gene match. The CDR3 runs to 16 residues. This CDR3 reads CASSQDGGTVNEKLFF. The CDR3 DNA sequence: TGCGCCAGCAGCCAAGATGGGGGGACAGTGAATGAAAAACTGTTTTTT.

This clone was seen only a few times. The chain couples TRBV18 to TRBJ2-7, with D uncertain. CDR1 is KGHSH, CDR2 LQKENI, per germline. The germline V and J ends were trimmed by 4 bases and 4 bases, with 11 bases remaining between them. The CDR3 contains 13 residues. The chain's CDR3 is CASSQETQYEQYF. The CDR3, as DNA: TGTGCCAGCTCACAGGAGACCCAATACGAGCAGTACTTC.

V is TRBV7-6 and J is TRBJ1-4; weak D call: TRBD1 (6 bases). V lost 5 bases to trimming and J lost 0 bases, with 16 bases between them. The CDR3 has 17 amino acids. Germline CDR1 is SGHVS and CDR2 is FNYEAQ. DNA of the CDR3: TGTGCCAGCAGCGAGACAGGCCTACGTACAACTAATGAAAAACTGTTTTTT. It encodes CASSETGLRTTNEKLFF.

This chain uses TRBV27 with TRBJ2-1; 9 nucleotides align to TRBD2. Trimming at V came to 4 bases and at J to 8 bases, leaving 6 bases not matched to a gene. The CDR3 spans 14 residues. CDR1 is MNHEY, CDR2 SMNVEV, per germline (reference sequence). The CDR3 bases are TGTGCCAGCAGTTCCGGCGGGAGGGGGCATGAGCAGTTCTTC. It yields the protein CASSSGGRGHEQFF.